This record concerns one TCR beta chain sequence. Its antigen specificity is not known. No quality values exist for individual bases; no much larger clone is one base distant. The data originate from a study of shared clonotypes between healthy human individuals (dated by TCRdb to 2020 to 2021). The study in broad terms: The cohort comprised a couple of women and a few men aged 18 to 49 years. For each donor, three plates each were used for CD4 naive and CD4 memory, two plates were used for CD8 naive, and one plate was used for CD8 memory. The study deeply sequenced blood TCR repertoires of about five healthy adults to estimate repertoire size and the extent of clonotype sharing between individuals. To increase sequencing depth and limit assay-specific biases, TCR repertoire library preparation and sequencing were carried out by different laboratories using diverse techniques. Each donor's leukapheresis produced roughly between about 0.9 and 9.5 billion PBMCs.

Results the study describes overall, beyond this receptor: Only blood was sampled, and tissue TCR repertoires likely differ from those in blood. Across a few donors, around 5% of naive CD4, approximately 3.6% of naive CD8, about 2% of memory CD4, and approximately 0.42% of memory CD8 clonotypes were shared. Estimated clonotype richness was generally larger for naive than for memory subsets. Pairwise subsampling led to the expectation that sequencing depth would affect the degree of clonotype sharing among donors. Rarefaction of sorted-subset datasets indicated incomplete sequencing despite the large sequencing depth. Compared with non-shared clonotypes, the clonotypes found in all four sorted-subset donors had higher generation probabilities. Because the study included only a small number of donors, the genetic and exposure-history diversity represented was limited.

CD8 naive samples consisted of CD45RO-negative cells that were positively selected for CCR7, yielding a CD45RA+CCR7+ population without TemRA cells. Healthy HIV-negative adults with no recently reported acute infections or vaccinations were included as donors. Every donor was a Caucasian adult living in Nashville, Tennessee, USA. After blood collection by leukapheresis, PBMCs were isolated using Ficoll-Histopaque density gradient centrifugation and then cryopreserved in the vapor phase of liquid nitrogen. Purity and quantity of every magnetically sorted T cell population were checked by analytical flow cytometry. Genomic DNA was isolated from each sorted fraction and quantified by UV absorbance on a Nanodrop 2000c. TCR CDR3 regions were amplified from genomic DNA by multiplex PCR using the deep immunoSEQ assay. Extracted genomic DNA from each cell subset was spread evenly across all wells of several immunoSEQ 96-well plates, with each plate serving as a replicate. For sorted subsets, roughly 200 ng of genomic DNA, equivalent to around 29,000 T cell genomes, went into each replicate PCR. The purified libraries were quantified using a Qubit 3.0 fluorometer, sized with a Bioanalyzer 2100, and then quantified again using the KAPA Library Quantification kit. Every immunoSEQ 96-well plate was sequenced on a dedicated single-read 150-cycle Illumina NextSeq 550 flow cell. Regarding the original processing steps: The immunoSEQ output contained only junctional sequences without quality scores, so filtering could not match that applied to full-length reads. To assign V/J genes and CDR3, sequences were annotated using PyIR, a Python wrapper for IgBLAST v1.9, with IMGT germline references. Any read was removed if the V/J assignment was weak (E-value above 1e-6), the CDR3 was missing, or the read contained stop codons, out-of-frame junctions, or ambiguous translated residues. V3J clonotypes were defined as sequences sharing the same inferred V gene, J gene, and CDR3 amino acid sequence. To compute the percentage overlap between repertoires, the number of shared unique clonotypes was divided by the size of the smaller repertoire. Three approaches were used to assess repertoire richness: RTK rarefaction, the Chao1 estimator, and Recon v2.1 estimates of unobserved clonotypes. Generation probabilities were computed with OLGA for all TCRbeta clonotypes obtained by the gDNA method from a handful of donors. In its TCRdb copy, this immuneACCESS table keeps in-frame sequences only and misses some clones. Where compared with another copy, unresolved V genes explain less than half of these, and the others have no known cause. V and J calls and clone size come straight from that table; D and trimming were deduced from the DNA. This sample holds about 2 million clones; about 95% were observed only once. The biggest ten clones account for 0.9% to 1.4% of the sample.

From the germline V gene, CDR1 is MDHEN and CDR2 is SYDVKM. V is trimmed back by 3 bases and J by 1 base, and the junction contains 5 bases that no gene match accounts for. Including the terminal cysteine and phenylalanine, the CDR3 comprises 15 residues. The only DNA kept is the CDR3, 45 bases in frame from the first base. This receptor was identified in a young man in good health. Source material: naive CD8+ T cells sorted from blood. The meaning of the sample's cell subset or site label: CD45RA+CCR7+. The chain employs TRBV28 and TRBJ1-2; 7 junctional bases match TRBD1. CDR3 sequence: CASSFPGTDNYGYTF. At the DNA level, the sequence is TGTGCCAGCAGTTTTCCCGGGACAGATAACTATGGCTACACCTTC.